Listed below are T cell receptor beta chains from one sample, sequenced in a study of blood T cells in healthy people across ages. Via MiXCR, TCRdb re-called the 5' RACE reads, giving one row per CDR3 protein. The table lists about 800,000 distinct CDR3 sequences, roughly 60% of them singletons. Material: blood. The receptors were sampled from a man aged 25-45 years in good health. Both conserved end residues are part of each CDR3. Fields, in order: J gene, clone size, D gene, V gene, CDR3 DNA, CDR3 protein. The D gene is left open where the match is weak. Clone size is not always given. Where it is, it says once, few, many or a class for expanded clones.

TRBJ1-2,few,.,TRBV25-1,TGTGCCAGCAGTGAGGGAGTACACTATGGCTACACCTTC,CASSEGVHYGYTF
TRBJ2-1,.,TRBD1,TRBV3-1,TGTGCCAGCAGCCATTATATGGGACAGGGTCACGTTGAGCAGTTCTTC,CASSHYMGQGHVEQFF
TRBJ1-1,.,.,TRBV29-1,TGCAGCGTTGGGCGAGGCAGCACCCTAATGAACACTGAAGCTTTCTTT,CSVGRGSTLMNTEAFF
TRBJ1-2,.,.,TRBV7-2,TGTGCCAGCAGCCGTGACTGGGATCGGGGCTACACCTTC,CASSRDWDRGYTF
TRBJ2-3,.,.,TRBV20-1,TGCAGTGCTAGCCCCGTGGCGACGCAGTATTTT,CSASPVATQYF
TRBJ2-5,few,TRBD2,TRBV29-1,TGCAGCGTTGGCCCAGCGGGGGAGACCCAGTACTTC,CSVGPAGETQYF
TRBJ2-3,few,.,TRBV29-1,TGCAGGAGTTCGGATACGCAGTATTTT,CRSSDTQYF
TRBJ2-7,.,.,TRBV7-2,TGTGCCAGCAGCTTTCAGGGAGACCGACTTACCTACGAGCAGTACTTC,CASSFQGDRLTYEQYF
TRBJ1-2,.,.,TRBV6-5,TGTGCCAGCAGTTACTCGAGTTGGGACCCGCATGGCTACACCTTC,CASSYSSWDPHGYTF
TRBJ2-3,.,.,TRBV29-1,TGCAGCGTTGTAATGGGCACAGATACGCAGTATTTT,CSVVMGTDTQYF
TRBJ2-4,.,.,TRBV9,TGTGCCAGCAGCGGGGGAGCCAAAAACATTCAGTACTTC,CASSGGAKNIQYF
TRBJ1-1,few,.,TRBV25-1,TGTGCCAGCAGTGAGGTGAACACTGAAGCTTTCTTT,CASSEVNTEAFF
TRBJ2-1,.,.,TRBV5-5,TGTGCCAGCAGCTTGACCCCCAACTCCTACAATGAGCAGTTCTTC,CASSLTPNSYNEQFF
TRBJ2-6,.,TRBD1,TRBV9,TGTGCCAGCAGCGGGACAGGGGAGGAGAAAGGGGCCAACGTCCCGACTTTC,CASSGTGEEKGANVPTF
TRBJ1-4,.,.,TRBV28,TGTGCCAGCAACGGGAAAAGCTGGGAAAAACTGTTTTTT,CASNGKSWEKLFF
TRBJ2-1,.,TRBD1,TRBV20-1,TGCAGTGCTACCGAGGTCCCGACAGGGGTTTCCTACAATGAGCAGTTCTTC,CSATEVPTGVSYNEQFF
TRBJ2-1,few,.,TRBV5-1,TGCGCCAGCAGCTTGGCAAGCGGCTACAATGAGCAGTTCTTC,CASSLASGYNEQFF
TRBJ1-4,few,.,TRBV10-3,TGTGCCATCAGTGAGGGGTCGCCAGAACTGTTTTTT,CAISEGSPELFF
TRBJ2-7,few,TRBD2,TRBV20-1,TGCAGTGCTAGTGAACCGAGCGGGAGCCCTTACGAGCAGTACTTC,CSASEPSGSPYEQYF
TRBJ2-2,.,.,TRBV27,TGTGCCACCCGACCAGGAACCGGGGAGCTGTTTTTT,CATRPGTGELFF
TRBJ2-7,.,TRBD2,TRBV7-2,TGTGCCAGCAGCCGCGAAAGAGGGACTAGCGGGAGGAGATCCTACGAGCAGTACTTC,CASSRERGTSGRRSYEQYF
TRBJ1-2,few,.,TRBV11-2,TGTGCCAGCAGCTCACAGGTTCTTCCGAGAGGCTACACCTTC,CASSSQVLPRGYTF
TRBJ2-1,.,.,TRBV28,TGTGCCAGCAGTTTGGTGTATGTGGTGGAGCAGTTCTTC,CASSLVYVVEQFF
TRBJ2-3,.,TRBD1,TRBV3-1,TGTGCCAGCAGCCCCCGAGGACAGGGGCGTGCAGATACGCAGTATTTT,CASSPRGQGRADTQYF
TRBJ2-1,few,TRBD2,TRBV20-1,TGCAGTGCTAGAGATTTACGGACTAGCGGGGGAAATGAGCAGTTCTTC,CSARDLRTSGGNEQFF
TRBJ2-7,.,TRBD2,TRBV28,TGTGCCAGCAGTTTGTCTAGCGGGGAGCAGTACTTC,CASSLSSGEQYF
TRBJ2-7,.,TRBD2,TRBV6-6,TGTGCCAGCAGTCGGGAGGGACTCCAACTACCCTACGAGCAGTACTTC,CASSREGLQLPYEQYF
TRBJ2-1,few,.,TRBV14,TGTGCCAGCAGCCCCCGGGGGCGCGGATTGTACAATGAGCAGTTCTTC,CASSPRGRGLYNEQFF
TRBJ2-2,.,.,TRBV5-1,TGCGCCAGCGTTTGGACTACGGGCACCGGGGAGCTGTTTTTT,CASVWTTGTGELFF
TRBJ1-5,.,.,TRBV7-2,TGTGCCAGCAGCTCCAAAGCCGATAGCAATCAGCCCCAGCATTTT,CASSSKADSNQPQHF
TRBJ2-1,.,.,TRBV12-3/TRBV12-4,TGTGCCAGCAGTTTTAACAGAGGGGACCAAGAGACCCAGTTCTTC,CASSFNRGDQETQFF
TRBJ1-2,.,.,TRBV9,TGTGCCAGCAGCGAAAAGGTTGTTAAAAACTATGGCTACACCTTC,CASSEKVVKNYGYTF
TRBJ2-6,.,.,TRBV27,TGTGCCAGCAGTTTAAGTAGGGAGGGGGCCAACGTCCTGACTTTC,CASSLSREGANVLTF
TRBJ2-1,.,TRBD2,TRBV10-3,TGTGCCAGCACCCCGAAAAGACTAGCGGGAGTAGATGAGCAGTTCTTC,CASTPKRLAGVDEQFF
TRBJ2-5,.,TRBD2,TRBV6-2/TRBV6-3,TGTGCCAGCAGCACTAGCGGGAGAAGGGAAGAGACCCAGTACTTC,CASSTSGRREETQYF
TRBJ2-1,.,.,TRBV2,TGTGCCAGCAGTAAGAGTAGGGCTAGCCGGAACTACAATGAGCAGTTCTTC,CASSKSRASRNYNEQFF
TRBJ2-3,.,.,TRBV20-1,TGCACAGTAGCGAGCACAGATACGCAGTATTTT,CTVASTDTQYF
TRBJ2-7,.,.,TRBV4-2,TGTGCCAGCAGCCAAGGTAGGGTTGGACAAGGCGAGCAGTACTTC,CASSQGRVGQGEQYF
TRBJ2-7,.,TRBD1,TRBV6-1,TGTGCCACGGACAGGGGGCTCTACGAGCAGTACTTC,CATDRGLYEQYF